This TCR beta chain was identified in a study of response to subunit inactivated influenza vaccine (dated by TCRdb to the late 2010s). As for the study more broadly: To follow how T cells responded to a trivalent subunit inactivated influenza vaccine, the researchers relied on deep quantitative profiling of the T cell receptor repertoire. Study-level results and caveats: The authors suggested that each seasonal influenza vaccination may recruit only a limited number of new T cells.

There are 14 amino acids in the CDR3, from cysteine to phenylalanine inclusive. The read is trimmed to its CDR3 DNA, 42 bases read in frame from base 1. The junction shows trimming of 6 bases on V and 3 bases on J, plus 11 bases between the germline ends. The germline V gene (reference sequence) specifies LNHNV as CDR1 and YYDKDF as CDR2. Receptor libraries were prepared by RT-PCR. Sequencer: Illumina HiSeq 2500. The public reads were run again by TCRdb, first through fastp at Q25 and then through MiXCR, and only productive beta chains were kept. Entries that share a CDR3 protein sequence are merged under the most common genes and DNA. In this sample the table shows a few hundred thousand distinct CDR3 sequences, 12% to 15% of which occur a single time. The leading ten clones occupy roughly 10% of the sample. On this clonotype: Its antigen target is currently unknown. Per-base qualities were not stored, and no clone one base away is much larger.

Recombination joined TRBV15 with TRBJ2-2; TRBD1 is perhaps the D gene, given 6 matching bases. This TCR was recovered from a man between 45 and 60 years old who received an inactivated influenza vaccine. Donor details come from another sample of the same person, matched by shared clones. The source material was PBMCs from blood, sampled about 11 days after vaccination. The DNA sequence reads TGTGCCACCAGTCCTAAGGGGGACACCGGGGAGCTGTTTTTT. Translated, this gives CATSPKGDTGELFF.